The next 29 T cell receptor beta chains were all read from a single sample in a study of cytotoxic CD8 clonotypes in ibrutinib-treated CLL. Produced via immunoSEQ multiplex PCR; TCRdb's table is partial and in-frame only. Of 29,000 or so clones listed, more than 65% are singletons. Material: PBMCs, obtained after 24 months of ibrutinib treatment. These receptors all come from a human donor with chronic lymphocytic leukemia.

This chain uses TRBV4-1 with TRBJ1-6; 9 bases match TRBD1. The V and J ends lost 5 bases and 8 bases, in that order; junction bases with no gene match: 10. The germline V gene has CDR1 MGHRA and CDR2 YSYEKL. This CDR3 contains 16 residues. CDR3 sequence reads: CASSRTGDGLYSPLHF. In nucleotides, the CDR3 is TGCGCCAGCAGCAGGACAGGGGATGGCCTGTATTCACCCCTCCACTTT.

The chain joins TRBV10-1 to TRBJ1-5; a weak D match, TRBD1 (6 bases). Germline V gene sequence: CDR1 WNHNN, CDR2 SYGVQD (reference sequence). With 7 bases removed from V and 0 bases from J, the gap between germline ends came to 19 bases. The CDR3 loop spans 17 amino acids. Here the CDR3 DNA reads TGCGCCAGCAATCAACAGGGAGAGGGATATAGCAATCAGCCCCAGCATTTT. As protein: CASNQQGEGYSNQPQHF.

The chain has TRBV15 and TRBJ2-7; D unresolved. The V end lost 0 bases, the J end lost 0 bases, and 3 bases lay between the germline ends. The CDR3 extends over 13 amino acids. CDR1 is LNHNV, CDR2 YYDKDF, per germline (reference sequence). The CDR3 loop is CATSRDTSYEQYF. CDR3 coding DNA: TGTGCCACCAGCAGAGATACCTCCTACGAGCAGTACTTC.

This clone showed up just a few times. This chain connects TRBV18 to TRBJ2-2, with D unresolved. The CDR3 is 15 residues long. The germline V gene encodes CDR1 KGHSH and CDR2 LQKENI. Trimming stripped 2 bases from V and 1 base from J, with 8 bases between. CDR3: CASSPVTENTGELFF. CDR3 DNA: TGTGCCAGCTCACCAGTTACGGAGAACACCGGGGAGCTGTTTTTT.

This chain links TRBV30 with TRBJ2-4, with D unresolved. The V gene's germline CDR1 is GTSNPN and CDR2 SVGIG (reference sequence). Trimming shortened V by 3 bases and J by 0 bases, and 12 bases separated the two germline ends. CDR3 length: 15 residues. The CDR3 protein is CAWRTSSIAKNIQYF. The CDR3 nucleotides read TGTGCCTGGAGGACAAGTTCTATAGCCAAAAACATTCAGTACTTC. The full variable domain, its missing parts supplied by reference TRBV30 and TRBJ2-4, is SQTIHQWPATLVQPVGSPLSLECTVEGTSNPNLYWYRQAAGRGLQLLFYSVGIGQISSEVPQNLSASRPQDRQFILSSKKLLLSDSGFYLCAWRTSSIAKNIQYFGAGTRLSVL.

This clone appeared a few times. Sequence at one end of the junction differs from germline and may be a read error. The chain combines TRBV30 with TRBJ1-4; TRBD1 aligns across 8 bases. Per germline, CDR1 GTSNPN and CDR2 SVGIG (reference sequence). CDR3 length: 16 residues. As DNA, the CDR3 is TGTGCCGGAACAGGACAGGGTAATTTTGCTAACGAAAAACTGTTTTTT. It translates to CAGTGQGNFANEKLFF. Looking up the rest from reference TRBV30 and TRBJ1-4 gives the full variable domain: SQTIHQWPATLVQPVGSPLSLECTVEGTSNPNLYWYRQAAGRGLQLLFYSVGIGQISSEVPQNLSASRPQDRQFILSSKKLLLSDSGFYLCAGTGQGNFANEKLFFGSGTQLSVL.

The chain combines TRBV2 with TRBJ1-5; maybe TRBD1 (5 bases). Trimming took off 8 bases at V and 1 base at J, with 12 bases between the two ends. The CDR3 length is 14 residues. Germline CDR1 and CDR2: SNHLY and FYNNEI. CDR3 in amino acids: CASARVLSNQPQHF. The DNA of the CDR3 is TGTGCCAGCGCCAGGGTCCTAAGCAATCAGCCCCAGCATTTT.

The rearrangement uses TRBV30 and TRBJ2-2; tentatively, D is TRBD2 (6 bases). The CDR3 covers 14 residues. CDR1 GTSNPN and CDR2 SVGIG come from the germline V gene (reference sequence). V lost 8 bases to trimming and J lost 2 bases, with 15 bases between them. CDR3 DNA: TGTGCCGGGCCTGGGACTTCTAACACCGGGGAGCTGTTTTTT. As protein: CAGPGTSNTGELFF.

This chain links TRBV5-6 with TRBJ2-6; 10 bases match TRBD1. V was clipped by 3 bases and J by 0 bases; unmatched bases: 9. CDR3 length: 19 amino acids. CDR1 SGHDT and CDR2 YYEEEE come from the germline V gene. The CDR3 loop reads CASSSTPGQGYSGANVLTF. As DNA, the CDR3 is TGTGCCAGCAGCTCAACCCCGGGACAGGGGTACTCTGGGGCCAACGTCCTGACTTTC.

DNA of the CDR3: TGTGCCAGCAGGGAGCAATCGAGGGGTCTCAAAAACATTCAGTACTTC. Translating gives CASREQSRGLKNIQYF. The chain links TRBV9 to TRBJ2-4; the D gene could be TRBD1 or TRBD2 (5 bases each). V gave up 5 bases and J gave up 3 bases, with 18 bases separating them. The CDR3 has 16 amino acids. Germline CDR1 is SGDLS and CDR2 is YYNGEE.

The rearrangement links TRBV27 to TRBJ2-3, with D hard to call. The V end lost 3 bases, the J end lost 4 bases, and 11 bases lay between the germline ends. The CDR3 spans 14 residues. The V gene's germline CDR1 is MNHEY and CDR2 SMNVEV (reference sequence). CDR3: CASSLNRAPDTQYF. The CDR3, as DNA: TGTGCCAGCAGTTTGAATCGGGCCCCAGATACGCAGTATTTT.

The chain has TRBV2 and TRBJ2-7; the D is unclear. Germline lookup yields CDR1 SNHLY and CDR2 FYNNEI. Trimming took off 11 bases at V and 0 bases at J, with 20 bases between the two ends. The CDR3 sequence is 15 residues long. CDR3 sequence (DNA): TGTGCCTCCACGACGGCAGGCGAGAGCTCCTACGAGCAGTACTTC. The encoded protein is CASTTAGESSYEQYF. The complete variable domain, with remaining parts taken from reference TRBV2 and TRBJ2-7, reads EPEVTQTPSHQVTQMGQEVILRCVPISNHLYFYWYRQILGQKVEFLVSFYNNEISEKSEIFDDQFSVERPDGSNFTLKIRSTKLEDSAMYFCASTTAGESSYEQYFGPGTRLTVT.

In this sample, this clone turned up a few times. V gene TRBV5-6 combines with J gene TRBJ1-5; D not certain. V was trimmed by 3 bases and J by 5 bases, leaving 9 bases between them. This CDR3 contains 13 residues. Germline CDR1 is SGHDT and CDR2 is YYEEEE. CDR3 amino acids: CASSWGEDQPQHF. Written as DNA, the CDR3 is TGTGCCAGCAGCTGGGGAGAGGATCAGCCCCAGCATTTT.

CDR3 sequence: CASSPLTRSNGELFF. In nucleotides, the CDR3 is TGTGCCAGCAGCCCCCTGACACGTTCGAACGGGGAGCTGTTTTTT. The chain has TRBV9 and TRBJ2-2, with D unresolved. Trimming removed 4 bases from V and 7 bases from J, with 17 bases in between. Looked up from germline, CDR1 is SGDLS and CDR2 is YYNGEE. This CDR3 is 15 amino acids long.

The chain has TRBV7-9 and TRBJ1-1; weak D call: TRBD1 (6 bases). CDR3 length: 13 amino acids. Per the germline V gene, CDR1 is SEHNR and CDR2 is FQNEAQ (reference sequence). V was shortened by 4 bases and J by 7 bases, with 13 bases between the two germline ends. This CDR3 reads CASSSPGTFEAFF. In DNA, the CDR3 is TGTGCCAGCAGCTCCCCCGGGACATTTGAAGCTTTCTTT.

The chain carries TRBV5-4 and TRBJ1-1; no firm D call. V was clipped by 1 base and J by 8 bases, with 12 bases between them. The germline gives CDR1 SGHNT, CDR2 YYREEE (reference sequence). This CDR3 comprises 13 residues. In nucleotides, the CDR3 is TGTGCCAGCAGCTTGATGGAAAGTATGGAAGCTTTCTTT. Translated: CASSLMESMEAFF.

This clone has a single count. V is TRBV5-1 and J is TRBJ1-1, with 9 bases lining up with TRBD1. The junction had 10 bases not matched to a gene; V was cut back by 0 bases and J by 4 bases. Looked up from germline, CDR1 is SGHRS and CDR2 is YFSETQ. CDR3 length: 17 residues. The CDR3 region is CASSLALPGQGGTEAFF. CDR3 coding DNA: TGCGCCAGCAGCTTGGCCCTACCGGGACAGGGAGGCACTGAAGCTTTCTTT.

V and J are TRBV7-2 and TRBJ2-7; no clear D gene. V was pared by 2 bases and J by 6 bases, with 14 bases between. Germline CDR1 and CDR2: SGHTA and FQGNSA. This CDR3 spans 14 amino acids. The CDR3 DNA reads as TGTGCCAGCAGCTTAAGGACCGGCTCGGGCGAGCAGTACTTC. This gives the protein CASSLRTGSGEQYF.

This sequence joins TRBV6-5 and TRBJ2-5; no definite D call. The germline gives CDR1 MNHEY, CDR2 SVGAGI. The CDR3 has 15 residues. The V and J ends lost 0 bases and 5 bases respectively, with 13 bases between them. The CDR3 DNA reads TGTGCCAGCAGTTACTCGTACACCGGTCGCGAGACCCAGTACTTC. Translated, it gives CASSYSYTGRETQYF.

The chain carries TRBV5-1 and TRBJ2-7; 10 nucleotides align to TRBD2. There are 15 residues in the CDR3. J gave up 5 bases and V 0 bases, and 5 bases lay outside the gene matches. Looked up from germline, CDR1 is SGHRS and CDR2 is YFSETQ. This chain's CDR3 is CASSLDSGGANEQYF. DNA of the CDR3: TGCGCCAGCAGCTTGGACAGCGGGGGGGCGAACGAGCAGTACTTC. Full variable domain (missing parts from reference TRBV5-1 and TRBJ2-7): KAGVTQTPRYLIKTRGQQVTLSCSPISGHRSVSWYQQTPGQGLQFLFEYFSETQRNKGNFPGRFSGRQFSNSRSEMNVSTLELGDSALYLCASSLDSGGANEQYFGPGTRLTVT.

This clone was seen more than once but under ten times. As DNA, the CDR3 is TGTGCCTGGAGTAATCGTGGGCCCCAGCATTTT. As protein: CAWSNRGPQHF. The chain combines TRBV30 with TRBJ1-5; D unclear. V was cut by 2 bases and J by 9 bases, with 8 bases left in between. Germline CDR1 GTSNPN, CDR2 SVGIG (reference sequence). This CDR3 contains 11 residues.

This chain connects TRBV28 to TRBJ1-5, with 9 bases fitting TRBD1. The V and J ends lost 7 bases and 6 bases, in that order; junction bases with no gene match: 10. Germline lookup yields CDR1 MDHEN and CDR2 SYDVKM. This CDR3 contains 15 residues. This CDR3 reads CASIPGQGVGQPQHF. The CDR3 nucleotides are TGTGCCAGCATCCCGGGACAGGGAGTGGGTCAGCCCCAGCATTTT. Drawing the rest from reference TRBV28 and TRBJ1-5, the complete variable domain is DVKVTQSSRYLVKRTGEKVFLECVQDMDHENMFWYRQDPGLGLRLIYFSYDVKMKEKGDIPEGYSVSREKKERFSLILESASTNQTSMYLCASIPGQGVGQPQHFGDGTRLSIL.

The gene calls are TRBV7-2 and TRBJ1-5, with 9 positions matching TRBD1. Trimming cost V 5 bases and J 4 bases; bases outside gene matches: 6. The CDR3 runs 15 residues. In germline, CDR1 is SGHTA, CDR2 FQGNSA. The CDR3 DNA sequence: TGTGCCAGCAGCCAAGGGACAGGGAAGAATCAGCCCCAGCATTTT. Amino acids: CASSQGTGKNQPQHF.

The chain has TRBV29-1 and TRBJ2-3, with TRBD1 matching over 7 bases. The germline V gene encodes CDR1 SQVTM and CDR2 ANQGSEA. The CDR3 has 13 residues. Trimming took 8 bases from V and 0 from J; bases not matched to a gene: 5. As DNA, the CDR3 is TGCAGCCCCGGGACAGTCAGCACAGATACGCAGTATTTT. Its translation is CSPGTVSTDTQYF.

This clone has a handful of counts. The chain links TRBV19 to TRBJ1-5; D gene uncertain. Trimming took off 10 bases at V and 2 bases at J, with 12 bases between the two ends. The germline CDR1 and CDR2 sequences are LNHDA and SQIVND (reference sequence). This CDR3 has 13 residues. The CDR3 coding sequence is TGTGCCACCGAGCGTGGGGGCAATCAGCCCCAGCATTTT. Its translation: CATERGGNQPQHF. Using reference TRBV19 and TRBJ1-5 for the parts outside the CDR3, the full variable domain is DGGITQSPKYLFRKEGQNVTLSCEQNLNHDAMYWYRQDPGQGLRLIYYSQIVNDFQKGDIAEGYSVSREKKESFPLTVTSAQKNPTAFYLCATERGGNQPQHFGDGTRLSIL.

This clone was detected only a few times. The rearrangement links TRBV4-1 to TRBJ1-5, with D unresolved. Deletions cut 2 bases from V and 10 bases from J, with 18 bases between. This CDR3 contains 15 residues. Germline V gene sequence: CDR1 MGHRA, CDR2 YSYEKL. CDR3 sequence (DNA): TGCGCCAGCAGCCAAACTCGAAGCACTCGGGCCCCCCAGCATTTT. This encodes CASSQTRSTRAPQHF.

Of note for this clone: The CDR3 end shows no conserved phenylalanine or tryptophan, and so a read error is likely. Because the CDR3's place on the DNA is in doubt, the DNA is left out and the CDR3 is given as listed by TCRdb. The V call is TRBV21-1, the J call TRBJ1-2; the D call of TRBD1 is as the table states it, not checked on the DNA. TRBV21-1 represents a pseudogene. The CDR3 extends over 8 residues, inclusive of both ends. This CDR3 reads CASARGLV.

This clone has a handful of counts. J is TRBJ2-7 and V is TRBV19; tentative D call: TRBD1 (6 bases). Between the trimmed V and J ends, which lost 5 bases and 1 base, there was a span of 9 bases. The CDR3 contains 13 residues. Germline assignment: CDR1 LNHDA and CDR2 SQIVND (reference sequence). CDR3 sequence reads: CASSVQGSYEQYF. DNA of the CDR3: TGTGCCAGTAGTGTACAGGGATCCTACGAGCAGTACTTC. Together with reference TRBV19 and TRBJ2-7, the CDR3 gives the full variable domain: DGGITQSPKYLFRKEGQNVTLSCEQNLNHDAMYWYRQDPGQGLRLIYYSQIVNDFQKGDIAEGYSVSREKKESFPLTVTSAQKNPTAFYLCASSVQGSYEQYFGPGTRLTVT.

The chain joins TRBV19 to TRBJ2-1, with TRBD2 matching 16 bases. Germline assignment: CDR1 LNHDA and CDR2 SQIVND (reference sequence). The CDR3 is made up of 17 amino acids. The J segment lost 2 bases and the V segment lost 5 bases, leaving 3 bases of the junction unmatched. CDR3 sequence: CASSWGLAGGPYNEQFF. DNA for the CDR3: TGTGCCAGTAGTTGGGGACTAGCGGGGGGGCCCTACAATGAGCAGTTCTTC.